This T cell receptor (beta chain) emerged from a study of blood T cell repertoires in COVID-19. In the study overall: Both acute and convalescent COVID-19 samples were obtained from the United States, Italy and Spain.

The junction had 6 bases not matched to a gene; V was cut back by 5 bases and J by 2 bases. Germline CDR1 reads MNHEY; CDR2 reads SVGAGI. CDR3 length: 14 residues. The assay was immunoSEQ multiplex PCR, and TCRdb's table has in-frame clones only and misses some. This table has about 240,000 clones, around 84% appearing once. The chain carries TRBV6-5 and TRBJ2-7; TRBD1 aligns across 7 bases. The receptor's source is a woman younger than 30 with acute or convalescent COVID-19. Input material: peripheral blood. CDR3: CASSPPDRPYEQYF. As DNA, the CDR3 is TGTGCCAGCAGTCCCCCGGACAGGCCCTACGAGCAGTACTTC.